This TCR beta chain was captured in a study of shared clonotypes between healthy human individuals. The table came from immunoSEQ multiplex PCR; TCRdb's copy has only in-frame clones and leaves some out. The table has just over 2,000,000 clones, roughly 94% seen once. V lost 10 bases and J lost 7, with 19 bases in between. The CDR3 runs 14 residues. Germline CDR1 is ENHRY and CDR2 is SYGVKD. The sequence derives from a man in his late teens or twenties in good health. Source material: naive CD4+ T cells sorted from blood. Subset: CD45RA+ positively selected. The chain links TRBV10-3 to TRBJ1-4; D not resolved. The CDR3 coding sequence is TGTGCCACCACCCGAGGGCTGGAGGCTGAAAAACTGTTTTTT. Protein sequence: CATTRGLEAEKLFF.